This T cell receptor (beta chain) appears in the sequencing data of a study of T cells in Graves' hyperthyroidism and ophthalmopathy. RNA transcripts provided the source from which TCR beta CDR3 regions were amplified. The HTBI primer set was used in a first-round RT-PCR of the TCR CDR3. TCRdb reprocessed the multiplex PCR reads with MiXCR, giving one entry per CDR3 protein. Counted here are about 840,000 distinct CDR3 sequences, roughly 40% occurring once; the ten biggest clones make up more than 7%. 17 amino acids form the CDR3, both terminal residues included. Germline CDR1 reads MGHDK; CDR2 reads SYGVNS. In its sample, this clonotype was seen once. The DNA is left out, because the CDR3 cannot be placed on it with certainty; the CDR3 is given as TCRdb lists it.

The chain combines TRBV25-1 with TRBJ1-5; the D call of TRBD1 is as the table states it, not checked on the DNA. Material: blood. This TCR was recovered from a man younger than 35 with Graves' hyperthyroidism. The CDR3: CACSASWRGPTNQPQHF.